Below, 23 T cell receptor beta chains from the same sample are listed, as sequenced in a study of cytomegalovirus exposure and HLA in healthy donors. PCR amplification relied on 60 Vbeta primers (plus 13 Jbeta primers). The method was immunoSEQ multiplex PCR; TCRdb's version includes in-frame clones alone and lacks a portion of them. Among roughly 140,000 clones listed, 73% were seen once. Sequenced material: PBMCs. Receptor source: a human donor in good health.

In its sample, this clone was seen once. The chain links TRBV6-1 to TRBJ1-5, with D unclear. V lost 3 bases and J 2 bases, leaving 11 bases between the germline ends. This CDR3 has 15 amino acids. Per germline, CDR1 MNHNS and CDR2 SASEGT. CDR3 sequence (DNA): TGTGCCAGCAGTGATGGGGAGGGAGGCAATCAGCCCCAGCATTTT. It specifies CASSDGEGGNQPQHF.

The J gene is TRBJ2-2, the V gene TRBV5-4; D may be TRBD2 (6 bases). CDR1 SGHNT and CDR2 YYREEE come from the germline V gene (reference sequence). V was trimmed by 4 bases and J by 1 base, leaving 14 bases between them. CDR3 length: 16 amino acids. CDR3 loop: CASSPATAGNTGELFF. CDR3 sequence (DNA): TGTGCCAGCAGCCCAGCTACAGCGGGGAACACCGGGGAGCTGTTTTTT.

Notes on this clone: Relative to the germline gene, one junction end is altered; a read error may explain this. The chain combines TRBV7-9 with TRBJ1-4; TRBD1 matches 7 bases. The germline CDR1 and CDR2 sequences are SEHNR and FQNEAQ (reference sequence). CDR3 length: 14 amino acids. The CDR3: CASSRTGDNEKLVF. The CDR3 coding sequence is TGTGCCAGCAGCCGTACAGGGGACAATGAAAAACTGGTTTTT.

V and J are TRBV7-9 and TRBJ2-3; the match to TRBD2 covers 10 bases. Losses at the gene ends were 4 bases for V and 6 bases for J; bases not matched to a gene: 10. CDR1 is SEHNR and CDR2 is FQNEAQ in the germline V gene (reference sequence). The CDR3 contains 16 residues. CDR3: CASSSDSGGQVDTQYF. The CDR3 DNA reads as TGTGCCAGCAGCTCAGATAGCGGGGGGCAGGTTGATACGCAGTATTTT.

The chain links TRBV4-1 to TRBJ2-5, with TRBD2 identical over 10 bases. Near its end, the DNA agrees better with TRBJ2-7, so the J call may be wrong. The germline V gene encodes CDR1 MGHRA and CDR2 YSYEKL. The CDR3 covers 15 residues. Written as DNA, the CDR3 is TGCGCCAGCAGCCAGTTAGCGGGGGGAGATTACGAGCAGTACTTC. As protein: CASSQLAGGDYEQYF.

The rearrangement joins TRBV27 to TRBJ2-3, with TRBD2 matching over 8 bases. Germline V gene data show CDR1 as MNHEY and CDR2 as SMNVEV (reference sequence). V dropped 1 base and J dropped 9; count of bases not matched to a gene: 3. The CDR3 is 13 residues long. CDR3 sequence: CASSLLLAETQYF. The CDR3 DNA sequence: TGTGCCAGCAGTTTATTACTAGCGGAGACGCAGTATTTT.

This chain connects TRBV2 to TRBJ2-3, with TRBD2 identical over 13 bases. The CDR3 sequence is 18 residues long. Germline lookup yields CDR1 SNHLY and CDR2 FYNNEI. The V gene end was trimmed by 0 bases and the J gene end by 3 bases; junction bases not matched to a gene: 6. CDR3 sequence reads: CASSEALRLAGGTDTQYF. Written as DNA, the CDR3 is TGTGCCAGCAGTGAAGCGCTTCGACTAGCGGGGGGTACAGATACGCAGTATTTT.

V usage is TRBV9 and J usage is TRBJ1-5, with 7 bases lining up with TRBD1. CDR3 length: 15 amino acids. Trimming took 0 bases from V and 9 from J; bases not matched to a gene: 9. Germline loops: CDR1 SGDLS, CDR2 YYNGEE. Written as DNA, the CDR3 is TGTGCCAGCAGCGTAGACGACAGGGATGTTTGGCCCCAGCATTTT. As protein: CASSVDDRDVWPQHF.

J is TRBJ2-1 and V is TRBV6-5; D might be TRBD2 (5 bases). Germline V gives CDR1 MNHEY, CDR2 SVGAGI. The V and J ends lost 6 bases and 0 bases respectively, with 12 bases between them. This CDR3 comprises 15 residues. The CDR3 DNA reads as TGTGCCAGCAGGTCGGGATTGAGCTCCTACAATGAGCAGTTCTTC. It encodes CASRSGLSSYNEQFF.

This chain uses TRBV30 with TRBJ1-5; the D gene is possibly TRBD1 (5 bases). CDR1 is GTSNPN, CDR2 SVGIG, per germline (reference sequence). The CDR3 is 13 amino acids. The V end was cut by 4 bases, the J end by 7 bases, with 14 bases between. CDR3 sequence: CAWTGQGGQPQHF. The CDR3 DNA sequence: TGTGCCTGGACAGGGCAGGGAGGCCAGCCCCAGCATTTT.

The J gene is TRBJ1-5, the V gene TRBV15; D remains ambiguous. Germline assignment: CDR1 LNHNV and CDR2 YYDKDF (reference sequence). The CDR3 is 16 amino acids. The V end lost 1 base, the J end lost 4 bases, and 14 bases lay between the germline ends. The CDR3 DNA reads TGTGCCACCAGCAGAGGATCAGGCACTTCAAATCAGCCCCAGCATTTT. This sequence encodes CATSRGSGTSNQPQHF.

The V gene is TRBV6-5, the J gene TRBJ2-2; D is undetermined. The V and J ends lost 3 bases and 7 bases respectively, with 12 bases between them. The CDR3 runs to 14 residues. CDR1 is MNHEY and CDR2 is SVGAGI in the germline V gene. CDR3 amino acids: CASSYVRVGGELFF. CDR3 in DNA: TGTGCCAGCAGTTATGTCCGAGTTGGCGGGGAGCTGTTTTTT.

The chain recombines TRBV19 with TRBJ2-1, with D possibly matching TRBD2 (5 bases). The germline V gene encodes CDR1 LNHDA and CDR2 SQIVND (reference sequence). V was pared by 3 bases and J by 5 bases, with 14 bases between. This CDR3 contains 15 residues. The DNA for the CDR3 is TGTGCCAGTAGTATTCCGGAATCCGGGGACAATGAGCAGTTCTTC. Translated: CASSIPESGDNEQFF.

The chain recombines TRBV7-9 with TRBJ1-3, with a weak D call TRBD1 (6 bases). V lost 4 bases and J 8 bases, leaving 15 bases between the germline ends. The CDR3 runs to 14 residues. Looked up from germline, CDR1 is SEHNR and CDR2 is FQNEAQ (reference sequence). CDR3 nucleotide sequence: TGTGCCAGCAGCTCAAACAGGGTTGCATACACCATATATTTT. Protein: CASSSNRVAYTIYF.

Here the CDR3 DNA reads TGTGCCAGCAGTCCCCAGGGGCTCCTCTCCTACGAGCAGTACTTC. The encoded protein is CASSPQGLLSYEQYF. V gene TRBV27 combines with J gene TRBJ2-7, with a possible D match to TRBD1 (6 bases). V lost 5 bases, J lost 0 bases, and 14 bases lay in between. Germline CDR1 is MNHEY and CDR2 is SMNVEV (reference sequence). CDR3 size: 15 residues.

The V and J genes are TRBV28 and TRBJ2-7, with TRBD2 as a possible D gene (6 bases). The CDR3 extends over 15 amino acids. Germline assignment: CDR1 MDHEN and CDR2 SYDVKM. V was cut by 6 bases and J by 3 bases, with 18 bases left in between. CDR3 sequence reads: CASRGGSPPDYEQYF. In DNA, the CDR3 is TGTGCCAGCAGGGGAGGCAGCCCACCGGACTACGAGCAGTACTTC.

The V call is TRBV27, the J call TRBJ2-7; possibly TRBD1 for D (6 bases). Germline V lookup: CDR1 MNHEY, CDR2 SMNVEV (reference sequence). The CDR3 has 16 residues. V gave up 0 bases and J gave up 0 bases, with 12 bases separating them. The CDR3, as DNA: TGTGCCAGCAGTTTATCTTGGACAGACAGCTCCTACGAGCAGTACTTC. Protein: CASSLSWTDSSYEQYF.

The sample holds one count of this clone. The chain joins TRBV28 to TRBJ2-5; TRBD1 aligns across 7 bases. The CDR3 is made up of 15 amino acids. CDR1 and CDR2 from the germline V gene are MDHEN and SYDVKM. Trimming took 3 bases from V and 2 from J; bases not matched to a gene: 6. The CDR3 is CASSFRQGNQETQYF. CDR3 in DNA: TGTGCCAGCAGTTTCCGACAGGGCAATCAAGAGACCCAGTACTTC. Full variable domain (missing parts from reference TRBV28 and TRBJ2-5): DVKVTQSSRYLVKRTGEKVFLECVQDMDHENMFWYRQDPGLGLRLIYFSYDVKMKEKGDIPEGYSVSREKKERFSLILESASTNQTSMYLCASSFRQGNQETQYFGPGTRLLVL.

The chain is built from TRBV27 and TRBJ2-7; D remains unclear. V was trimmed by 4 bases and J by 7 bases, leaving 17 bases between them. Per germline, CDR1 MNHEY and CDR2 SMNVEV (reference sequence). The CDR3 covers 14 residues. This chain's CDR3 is CASSSTGLPGEQYF. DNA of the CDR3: TGTGCCAGCAGTTCAACCGGCCTGCCCGGGGAGCAGTACTTC.

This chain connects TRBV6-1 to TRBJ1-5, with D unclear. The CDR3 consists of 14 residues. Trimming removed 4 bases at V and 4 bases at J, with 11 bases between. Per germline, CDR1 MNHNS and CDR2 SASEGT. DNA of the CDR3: TGTGCCAGCAGTGGGCGGCAGCAGAATCAGCCCCAGCATTTT. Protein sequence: CASSGRQQNQPQHF.

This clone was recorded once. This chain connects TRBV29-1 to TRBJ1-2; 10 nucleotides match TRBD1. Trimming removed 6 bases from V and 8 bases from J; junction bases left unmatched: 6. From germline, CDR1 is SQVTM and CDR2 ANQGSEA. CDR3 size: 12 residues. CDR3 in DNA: TGCAGCGTCCCCGGGACAGGGGAGGGCTACACCTTC. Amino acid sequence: CSVPGTGEGYTF.

The CDR3 spells CASTVGGTGSRGETQYF. As DNA, the CDR3 is TGTGCCAGCACCGTAGGAGGGACGGGGAGTCGGGGGGAGACCCAGTACTTC. The chain carries TRBV5-4 and TRBJ2-5; tentatively, D is TRBD2 (6 bases). CDR1 and CDR2 from the germline V gene are SGHNT and YYREEE (reference sequence). V was cut by 6 bases and J by 5 bases, with 26 bases left in between. This CDR3 has 17 residues.

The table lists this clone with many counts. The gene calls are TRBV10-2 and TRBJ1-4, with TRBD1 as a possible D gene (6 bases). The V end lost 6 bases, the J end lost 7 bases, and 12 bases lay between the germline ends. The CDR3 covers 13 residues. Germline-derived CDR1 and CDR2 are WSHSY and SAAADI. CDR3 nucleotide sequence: TGCGCCAGCAGCTCTGACAGGTTTGAAAAACTGTTTTTT. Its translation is CASSSDRFEKLFF.